The T cell receptor beta chain under discussion was sequenced for a study of cytomegalovirus exposure and HLA in healthy donors. Germline values: CDR1 SGHRS, CDR2 YFSETQ. J gave up 3 bases and V 3 bases, and 5 bases lay outside the gene matches. The length of the CDR3 is 16 residues. Clones were sequenced by immunoSEQ multiplex PCR, and TCRdb holds only the in-frame ones, with some missing. The data contain 100,000 to 120,000 clones, 88% of them singletons. The chain recombines TRBV5-1 with TRBJ2-1, with 11 bases aligning to TRBD2. The sequenced material came from PBMCs. The clonotype was recovered from a woman between 25 and 40 years old in good health and CMV-seropositive. The CDR3 loop reads CASSSTSGTFYNEQFF. In nucleotides, the CDR3 is TGCGCCAGCAGCTCGACTAGCGGGACTTTCTACAATGAGCAGTTCTTC.